This TCR beta chain was observed in a study of blood T cells in healthy people across ages. In the study overall: About one barcoded TCR beta cDNA was captured per two T cells. Whole-study results and caveats: Using unsorted PBMCs precluded a conclusive naive versus antigen-experienced comparison.

Of note for this clonotype: Its antigen remains unknown.

The CDR3 covers 16 residues. The V segment lost 1 base and the J segment 10 bases; nucleotides outside the gene matches: 8. Per the germline V gene, CDR1 is LGHNA and CDR2 is YSLEER. The second PCR ran roughly 7 to 11 cycles with a sample-barcoded 5' primer and J-beta primers. TCRdb re-called the 5' RACE reads with MiXCR, one entry per CDR3 protein. The table lists approximately 1.5 million distinct CDR3 sequences, 40% to 45% of them singletons. At least 6 micrograms of total RNA were extracted per sample. The sequence was obtained from a woman in her late teens or twenties in good health. The source material was blood. The chain carries TRBV4-3 and TRBJ1-6; 9 nucleotides line up with TRBD1. CDR3 DNA sequence: TGCGCCAGCAGCCAAGGACCGGGACAGGGTTTGTCACCCCTCCACTTT. Encoded protein: CASSQGPGQGLSPLHF.